These 7 T cell receptor beta chains share one sample of origin, sequenced in a study of post-analysis software for immune sequencing data. Study-wide results and caveats: Patients showed TRBV5-6, TRBV5-1 and TRBV20-1 among roughly 5 TRBV segments more frequent than in controls.

Sequencing libraries made from TCR beta cDNA carried unique molecular identifiers. One entry per CDR3 protein results from TCRdb running MiXCR on the PCR reads. Of roughly 700,000 distinct CDR3 sequences in the sample, 30% were seen once. For these TCRs, the target antigens are not known. The source material was blood. The receptors stem from a girl aged 5-17 years with multiple sclerosis.

This clonotype was counted a few times. The chain carries TRBV7-2 and TRBJ2-1, with TRBD2 identical over 14 bases. CDR1 is SGHTA and CDR2 is FQGNSA in the germline V gene. The ends lost 2 bases at V and 10 bases at J; junction bases unmatched: 4. There are 15 residues in the CDR3. The CDR3 loop is CASSLWGLAGEEQFF. In DNA form, the CDR3 reads TGTGCCAGCAGCTTATGGGGACTAGCGGGAGAAGAGCAGTTCTTC.

This clonotype appeared a few times. This sequence joins TRBV29-1 and TRBJ2-2, with unresolved D. The CDR3 is 12 amino acids. V was clipped by 3 bases and J by 6 bases, with 8 bases between them. In germline, CDR1 is SQVTM, CDR2 ANQGSEA. The CDR3 DNA sequence: TGCAGCGTTGAGGGTCTGGCCGGGGAGCTGTTTTTT. As protein: CSVEGLAGELFF.

In its sample, this clonotype was seen a few times. The chain has TRBV20-1 and TRBJ1-2; maybe TRBD1 (5 bases). V lost 6 bases and J 0 bases, leaving 11 bases between the germline ends. Germline assignment: CDR1 DFQATT and CDR2 SNEGSKA (reference sequence). The CDR3 length is 13 residues. The CDR3 loop reads CSARRGSNYGYTF. CDR3 DNA sequence: TGCAGTGCCCGACGGGGGTCTAACTATGGCTACACCTTC.

The chain carries TRBV28 and TRBJ1-1; 7 bases align to TRBD1. Trimming at V came to 6 bases and at J to 2 bases, leaving 6 bases not matched to a gene. CDR1 is MDHEN and CDR2 is SYDVKM in the germline V gene. CDR3 length: 14 residues. CDR3 amino acids: CASRLGTVNTEAFF. The CDR3, as DNA: TGTGCCAGCAGGCTAGGGACAGTAAACACTGAAGCTTTCTTT. The variable domain in full, with the rest retrieved from reference TRBV28 and TRBJ1-1, is DVKVTQSSRYLVKRTGEKVFLECVQDMDHENMFWYRQDPGLGLRLIYFSYDVKMKEKGDIPEGYSVSREKKERFSLILESASTNQTSMYLCASRLGTVNTEAFFGQGTRLTVV.

The CDR3 loop is CASSLLTSGSMVNFGETQYF. Here the CDR3 DNA reads TGTGCCAGCAGCTTATTAACTAGCGGGAGTATGGTTAATTTTGGAGAGACCCAGTACTTC. The chain has TRBV7-6 and TRBJ2-5; 11 nucleotides agree with TRBD2. The germline CDR1 and CDR2 sequences are SGHVS and FNYEAQ. This CDR3 comprises 20 residues. Unmatched junction bases numbered 18, after V lost 2 bases and J lost 4 bases.

On this clonotype itself: A read error is possible here, since a much larger clone lies one base away. The rearrangement joins TRBV5-1 to TRBJ2-1; 13 nucleotides match TRBD2. CDR3 length equals 14 residues. Germline values: CDR1 SGHRS, CDR2 YFSETQ. CDR3 nucleotide sequence: TGCGCCTGCAGACCTGGACTAGCGGGAGAGGAGCAGTTCTTC. Encoded protein: CACRPGLAGEEQFF.

This clonotype was seen at least ten times. The J gene is TRBJ1-2, the V gene TRBV4-3, with D maybe TRBD1 (5 bases). The CDR3 is 14 amino acids. CDR1 is LGHNA and CDR2 is YSLEER in the germline V gene. Between the trimmed V and J ends, which lost 1 base and 6 bases, there was a span of 12 bases. CDR3 coding DNA: TGCGCCAGCAGCCAAGCCCAGGGAAGCCATGGCTACACCTTC. Amino acid sequence: CASSQAQGSHGYTF.